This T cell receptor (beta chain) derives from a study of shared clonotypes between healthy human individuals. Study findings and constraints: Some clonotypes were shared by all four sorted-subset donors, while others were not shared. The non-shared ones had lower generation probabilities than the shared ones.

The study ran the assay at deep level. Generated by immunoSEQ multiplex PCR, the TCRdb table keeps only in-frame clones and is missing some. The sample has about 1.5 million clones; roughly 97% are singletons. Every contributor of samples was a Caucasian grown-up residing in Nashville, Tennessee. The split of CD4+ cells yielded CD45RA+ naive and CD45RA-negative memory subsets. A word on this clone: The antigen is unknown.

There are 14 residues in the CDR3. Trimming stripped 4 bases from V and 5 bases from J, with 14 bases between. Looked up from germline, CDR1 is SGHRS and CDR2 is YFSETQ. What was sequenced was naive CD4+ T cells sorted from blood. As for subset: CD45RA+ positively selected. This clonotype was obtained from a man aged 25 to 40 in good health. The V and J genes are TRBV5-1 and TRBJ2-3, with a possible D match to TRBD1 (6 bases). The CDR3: CASSPDRLLDTQYF. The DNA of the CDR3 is TGCGCCAGCAGCCCCGACAGGCTCCTAGATACGCAGTATTTT.